Sequencing of this TCR beta chain was carried out in a study of T cell repertoires in cytomegalovirus infection. Study in general: HLA-B-restricted CMV epitopes that are well studied, plus recently identified HLA-C-restricted ones, were used by the study. Both a matching HLA type and CMV infection were indicated by public TCR beta signatures. Study-level results: HLA-C-restricted CMV clonotypes gave the most frequent clonotype in two of eight donors. Public TCR beta family frequency separated CMV-and-HLA carriers, including in an independent cohort.

This clonotype was found many times. Its target is not known. TCRdb redid the calling of the reads with MiXCR, one entry per CDR3 protein. The sample consists of about 770,000 distinct CDR3 sequences, about 29% of them appearing once. The CDR3 loop spans 14 amino acids. CDR1 MNHEY and CDR2 SVGEGT come from the germline V gene. The V end was cut by 5 bases, the J end by 2 bases, with 13 bases between. Here the sequenced sample was cultured CD8+ T cells from PBMCs, taken from culture after CMV antigen stimulation. The receptor was isolated from a human donor in good health (CMV status not recorded). Some clones in this sample may be carry-over from other donors' samples. The rearrangement joins TRBV6-2 or TRBV6-3 to TRBJ2-7, with D tentatively TRBD2 (5 bases). The CDR3 loop reads CASSPGKEAYEQYV. The DNA of the CDR3 is TGTGCCAGCAGTCCGGGAAAGGAGGCCTACGAGCAGTACGTC.